This TCR beta chain was observed in a study of blood T cells in healthy people across ages. Study findings and constraints: There were more naive CD4+ cells and higher diversity in long-lived donors than in aged donors.

This clonotype was counted only a few times. Its target is unknown. With a J-beta primer mix and a sample-barcoded 5' primer, a second PCR ran about 7 to 12 cycles. Each cDNA molecule carried a tag from a template-switch adaptor that contained 12 random nucleotides. TCRdb fed the 5' RACE reads into MiXCR, producing one record per CDR3 protein. Of hundreds of thousands of distinct CDR3 sequences listed, approximately 48% are singletons. Sequencing input: blood. The clonotype originates from a man aged 55-75 years in good health.

The CDR3 DNA is TGCGCCAGCAGCCCCGTGGGAGTCTCCTACGAGCAGTACTTC. Its protein product is CASSPVGVSYEQYF. The V call is TRBV4-3, the J call TRBJ2-7, with D possibly matching TRBD2 (5 bases). Trimming left V 4 bases short and J 0 bases short, with 10 bases between. CDR1 and CDR2 from the germline V gene are LGHNA and YSLEER. The CDR3 has 14 amino acids.